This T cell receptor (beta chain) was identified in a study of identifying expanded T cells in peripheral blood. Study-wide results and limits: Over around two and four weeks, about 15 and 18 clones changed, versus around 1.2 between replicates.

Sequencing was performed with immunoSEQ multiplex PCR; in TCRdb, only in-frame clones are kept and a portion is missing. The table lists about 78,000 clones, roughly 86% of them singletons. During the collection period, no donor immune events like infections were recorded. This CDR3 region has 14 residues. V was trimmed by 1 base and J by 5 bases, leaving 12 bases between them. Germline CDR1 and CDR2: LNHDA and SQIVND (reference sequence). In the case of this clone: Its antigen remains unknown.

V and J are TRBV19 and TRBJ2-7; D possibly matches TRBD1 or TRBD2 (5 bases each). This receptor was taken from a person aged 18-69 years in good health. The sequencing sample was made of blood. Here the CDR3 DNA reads TGTGCCAGTAGTATAGGAGGGGTACGGAACGAGCAGTACTTC. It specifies CASSIGGVRNEQYF. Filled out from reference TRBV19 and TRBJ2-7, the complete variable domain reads DGGITQSPKYLFRKEGQNVTLSCEQNLNHDAMYWYRQDPGQGLRLIYYSQIVNDFQKGDIAEGYSVSREKKESFPLTVTSAQKNPTAFYLCASSIGGVRNEQYFGPGTRLTVT.